These 32 T cell receptor beta chains originate from one sample sequenced in a study of blood T cell repertoires in COVID-19. This table comes from immunoSEQ multiplex PCR, and its TCRdb copy is limited to in-frame clones, with some not included. The sample includes about 190,000 clones, around 80% of them seen just once. Sequenced: peripheral blood. These receptors were obtained from a woman at least 80 years old with active or convalescent COVID-19.

J is TRBJ1-5 and V is TRBV28; 8 nucleotides line up with TRBD1. The CDR3 extends over 14 amino acids. V shed 5 bases, J shed 6 bases, and the junction held 6 bases outside the gene matches. CDR1 MDHEN and CDR2 SYDVKM come from the germline V gene. For the CDR3, the DNA is TGTGCCAGCAGTCCGGACAGGGTGACTCAGCCCCAGCATTTT. Protein: CASSPDRVTQPQHF.

V usage is TRBV9 and J usage is TRBJ1-1; unclear D gene. The CDR3 has 15 residues. Trimming cost V 6 bases and J 2 bases, with 17 bases left between them. CDR1 SGDLS and CDR2 YYNGEE come from the germline V gene. DNA of the CDR3: TGTGCCAGCATCCGTGTTGCAGGCGTTAACACTGAAGCTTTCTTT. It specifies CASIRVAGVNTEAFF.

This clone was counted a single time. The V gene is TRBV9, the J gene TRBJ2-3; 10 bases map to TRBD2. V lost 0 bases to trimming and J lost 1 base; unmatched junction nucleotides: 2. Germline V gene sequence: CDR1 SGDLS, CDR2 YYNGEE. The CDR3 totals 16 residues. DNA of the CDR3: TGTGCCAGCAGCGTAGGTGGGACTAGCGGCACAGATACGCAGTATTTT. This codes for CASSVGGTSGTDTQYF.

The V call is TRBV4-3, the J call TRBJ1-4; D unclear. The length of the CDR3 is 16 residues. Trimming removed 0 bases at V and 0 bases at J, with 8 bases between. The germline gives CDR1 LGHNA, CDR2 YSLEER. The CDR3 coding sequence is TGCGCCAGCAGCCAAGAATCGACTTCAACTAATGAAAAACTGTTTTTT. Its translation: CASSQESTSTNEKLFF.

The chain joins TRBV7-2 to TRBJ2-2, with D unclear. The CDR3 covers 13 residues. The germline CDR1 and CDR2 sequences are SGHTA and FQGNSA. Trimming removed 1 base at V and 6 bases at J, with 6 bases between. The CDR3 sequence: CASSLDFSGELFF. CDR3 coding DNA: TGTGCCAGCAGCTTAGATTTCTCCGGGGAGCTGTTTTTT.

The genes are TRBV3-1 (or the pseudogene TRBV3-2) and TRBJ2-1; 9 bases are shared with TRBD1. The CDR3 loop spans 15 amino acids. Germline loops: CDR1 LGHDT, CDR2 YNNKEL (reference sequence). V dropped 2 bases and J dropped 2; count of bases not matched to a gene: 1. In DNA form, the CDR3 reads TGTGCCAGCAGCCAAACAGGGGGCCCCTACAATGAGCAGTTCTTC. This translates into CASSQTGGPYNEQFF.

This clone occurred a few times. The chain carries TRBV5-4 and TRBJ2-2, with TRBD1 identical over 9 bases. V shed 5 bases and J 6 bases; nucleotides not matched to a gene: 11. The CDR3 is 16 amino acids. Germline CDR1 SGHNT, CDR2 YYREEE (reference sequence). In DNA form, the CDR3 reads TGTGCCAGCAGATTATCCGGGACAGGGTTGTCCGGGGAGCTGTTTTTT. Its translation: CASRLSGTGLSGELFF.

The chain carries TRBV5-1 and TRBJ2-5; the D gene is possibly TRBD2 (6 bases). The V end lost 3 bases, the J end lost 5 bases, and 20 bases lay between the germline ends. The germline gives CDR1 SGHRS, CDR2 YFSETQ. The CDR3 has 16 residues. CDR3 in DNA: TGCGCCAGCAGCTCCCAACGGGGGACGAGCGGTGAGACCCAGTACTTC. Translating gives CASSSQRGTSGETQYF.

The chain uses TRBV5-1 and TRBJ1-1, with D unresolved. CDR1 and CDR2 from the germline V gene are SGHRS and YFSETQ. The germline V and J ends were trimmed by 1 base and 4 bases, with 8 bases remaining between them. The CDR3 spans 13 residues. CDR3 region: CASSLRLVTEAFF. The CDR3 region has the DNA TGCGCCAGCAGCTTGCGACTAGTCACTGAAGCTTTCTTT.

This clone was seen ten or more times. In DNA form, the CDR3 reads TGTGCCAGCAGCCAAGGACTGACAGATACGCAGTATTTT. Its protein is CASSQGLTDTQYF. The genes are TRBV14 and TRBJ2-3; the D is unclear. Per germline, CDR1 SGHDN and CDR2 FVKESK. V lost 1 base and J 3 bases, leaving 5 bases between the germline ends. The CDR3 has 13 residues.

The chain couples TRBV28 to TRBJ1-2; 7 nucleotides line up with TRBD1. Germline CDR1 is MDHEN and CDR2 is SYDVKM. This CDR3 comprises 15 residues. Trimming took 7 bases from V and 0 from J; bases not matched to a gene: 8. Here the CDR3 DNA reads TGTGCCAGCACCCGGCCAGGGGGAACTAACTATGGCTACACCTTC. As protein: CASTRPGGTNYGYTF.

The rearrangement joins TRBV4-2 to TRBJ1-5; D is unresolved. The CDR3 spans 12 residues. Germline V gene sequence: CDR1 LGHNA, CDR2 YNFKEQ. The V gene lost 1 base and the J gene lost 7 bases, with 5 bases spanning the gap. DNA for the CDR3: TGTGCCAGCAGCCAAGGGCAACAGCCCCAGCATTTT. It codes for CASSQGQQPQHF.

This clone has only one observation. The rearrangement joins TRBV14 to TRBJ2-7; TRBD1 matches 7 bases. The CDR3 totals 16 residues. Looked up from germline, CDR1 is SGHDN and CDR2 is FVKESK. The junction had 13 bases not matched to a gene; V was cut back by 4 bases and J by 4 bases. This CDR3 reads CASSLGPRQGLYEQYF. The CDR3 DNA is TGTGCCAGCAGCCTGGGTCCGAGACAGGGTTTATACGAGCAGTACTTC.

This clone occurred once. The rearrangement links TRBV29-1 to TRBJ1-2; 8 nucleotides line up with TRBD1. The CDR3 has 15 residues. The germline V gene has CDR1 SQVTM and CDR2 ANQGSEA. Trimming cost V 5 bases and J 4 bases; bases outside gene matches: 12. The CDR3 spells CSVTGGSVSSYGYTF. The CDR3 bases are TGCAGCGTTACAGGGGGATCTGTCTCTAGCTATGGCTACACCTTC. Together with reference TRBV29-1 and TRBJ1-2, the CDR3 gives the full variable domain: SAVISQKPSRDICQRGTSLTIQCQVDSQVTMMFWYRQQPGQSLTLIATANQGSEATYESGFVIDKFPISRPNLTFSTLTVSNMSPEDSSIYLCSVTGGSVSSYGYTFGSGTRLTVV.

The V call is TRBV4-1, the J call TRBJ2-3, with D tentatively TRBD2 (6 bases). The germline CDR1 and CDR2 sequences are MGHRA and YSYEKL. This CDR3 region has 16 residues. V lost 0 bases, J lost 0 bases, and 10 bases lay in between. Here the CDR3 reads CASSQEWAGSTDTQYF. In DNA, the CDR3 is TGCGCCAGCAGCCAAGAATGGGCGGGGAGCACAGATACGCAGTATTTT.

The J gene is TRBJ1-1, the V gene TRBV19, with a possible D match to TRBD1 (5 bases). The V and J ends lost 7 bases and 4 bases respectively, with 19 bases between them. The CDR3 runs to 15 residues. Germline loops: CDR1 LNHDA, CDR2 SQIVND (reference sequence). CDR3 DNA sequence: TGTGCCAGTATTCTTGACGGGCTCGGGGGCACTGAAGCTTTCTTT. Translation gives CASILDGLGGTEAFF.

The V gene is TRBV5-1, the J gene TRBJ2-2, with 7 positions matching TRBD1. Germline-derived CDR1 and CDR2 are SGHRS and YFSETQ. The CDR3 sequence is 15 residues long. Trimming cost V 5 bases and J 3 bases; bases outside gene matches: 7. CDR3 nucleotide sequence: TGCGCCAGCAGTTACCGGGACAGTTACACCGGGGAGCTGTTTTTT. Residues: CASSYRDSYTGELFF. The full variable domain, its missing parts supplied by reference TRBV5-1 and TRBJ2-2, is KAGVTQTPRYLIKTRGQQVTLSCSPISGHRSVSWYQQTPGQGLQFLFEYFSETQRNKGNFPGRFSGRQFSNSRSEMNVSTLELGDSALYLCASSYRDSYTGELFFGEGSRLTVL.

The CDR3 reads CASSSGVWQSKNTIYF. DNA of the CDR3: TGTGCCAGCAGTTCCGGGGTTTGGCAGAGTAAAAACACCATATATTTT. The rearrangement links TRBV6-8 to TRBJ1-3; D gene ambiguous. CDR1 and CDR2 from the germline V gene are MNHGY and SAAAGT. Trimming shortened V by 4 bases and J by 6 bases, and 19 bases separated the two germline ends. The CDR3 covers 16 residues.

The chain combines TRBV18 with TRBJ2-6; D is possibly TRBD1 (6 bases). V was shortened by 2 bases and J by 2 bases, with 10 bases between the two germline ends. Germline CDR1 is KGHSH and CDR2 is LQKENI. The CDR3 spans 16 residues. The CDR3 reads CASSPRQAAGANVLTF. CDR3 sequence (DNA): TGTGCCAGCTCACCAAGACAGGCAGCTGGGGCCAACGTCCTGACTTTC.

The chain joins TRBV7-8 to TRBJ1-2, with D possibly matching TRBD1 (5 bases). With 5 bases removed from V and 1 base from J, the gap between germline ends came to 8 bases. Germline V gene data show CDR1 as SGHVS and CDR2 as FQNEAQ. This CDR3 has 13 amino acids. In nucleotides, the CDR3 is TGTGCCAGCAGCCCTGACAGTAACTATGGCTACACCTTC. This sequence encodes CASSPDSNYGYTF.

V and J are TRBV27 and TRBJ2-3; 9 bases match TRBD1. Trimming at V came to 7 bases and at J to 3 bases, leaving 5 bases not matched to a gene. This CDR3 is built from 14 residues. Germline CDR1 is MNHEY and CDR2 is SMNVEV (reference sequence). As DNA, the CDR3 is TGTGCCAGCACTAGACAGGGGGGGACAGATACGCAGTATTTT. Residues: CASTRQGGTDTQYF.

This chain connects TRBV19 to TRBJ1-2, with a possible D match to TRBD1 (6 bases). Trimming stripped 11 bases from V and 2 bases from J, with 18 bases between. Germline V gene sequence: CDR1 LNHDA, CDR2 SQIVND (reference sequence). The CDR3 length is 14 residues. For the CDR3, the DNA is TGTGCCTCCAGGGGAACGACAGAAAACTATGGCTACACCTTC. Translated: CASRGTTENYGYTF.

The rearrangement uses TRBV18 and TRBJ1-1, with D unresolved. This CDR3 spans 13 amino acids. Trimming cost V 1 base and J 3 bases, with 6 bases left between them. CDR1 and CDR2 (germline): KGHSH, LQKENI. The CDR3 region has the DNA TGTGCCAGCTCACCACGTCGGGACACTGAAGCTTTCTTT. It is translated as CASSPRRDTEAFF.

The chain employs TRBV4-2 and TRBJ2-1; 10 nucleotides agree with TRBD1. The V segment lost 3 bases and the J segment 4 bases; nucleotides outside the gene matches: 9. The CDR3 runs 17 residues. Germline CDR1 is LGHNA and CDR2 is YNFKEQ. The CDR3 DNA follows: TGTGCCAGCAGCCAGCATATCCGGGACAGGGGATACAATGAGCAGTTCTTC. It specifies CASSQHIRDRGYNEQFF.

This chain links TRBV19 with TRBJ2-7, with D perhaps TRBD2 (5 bases). This CDR3 spans 12 amino acids. The V end was cut by 4 bases, the J end by 5 bases, with 9 bases between. Germline V gene sequence: CDR1 LNHDA, CDR2 SQIVND (reference sequence). Here the CDR3 reads CASSTWRHEQYF. For the CDR3, the DNA is TGTGCCAGTAGTACTTGGAGGCACGAGCAGTACTTC.

V is TRBV2 and J is TRBJ1-6; D is unresolved. This CDR3 is 15 amino acids long. Trimming shortened V by 7 bases and J by 11 bases, and 21 bases separated the two germline ends. Germline CDR1 is SNHLY and CDR2 is FYNNEI. The DNA for the CDR3 is TGTGCCAGCATACCCCGGCACCCCGGAGGCCCACCCCTCCACTTT. This gives the protein CASIPRHPGGPPLHF.

This clone was found a few times. The chain combines TRBV28 with TRBJ1-3; D is ambiguous. The CDR3 contains 14 residues. V lost 6 bases to trimming and J lost 0 bases, with 9 bases between them. CDR1 is MDHEN, CDR2 SYDVKM, per germline. CDR3: CASSLGSSGNTIYF. CDR3 nucleotide sequence: TGTGCCAGCAGCCTGGGGAGCTCTGGAAACACCATATATTTT.

The chain carries TRBV28 and TRBJ2-2; a possible D gene is TRBD1 (7 bases). V gave up 8 bases and J gave up 2 bases, with 12 bases separating them. CDR1 and CDR2 from the germline V gene are MDHEN and SYDVKM. The CDR3 extends over 14 amino acids. The CDR3 protein is CASGQGGNTGELFF. CDR3 DNA sequence: TGTGCCAGCGGCCAGGGGGGCAACACCGGGGAGCTGTTTTTT.

J is TRBJ2-3 and V is TRBV10-2; perhaps TRBD2 as D (5 bases). Germline CDR1 is WSHSY and CDR2 is SAAADI. Trimming took 6 bases from V and 0 from J, leaving 13 bases between them. This CDR3 contains 15 residues. This CDR3 is CASSFPGYSTDTQYF. CDR3 sequence (DNA): TGCGCCAGCAGCTTTCCGGGATATAGCACAGATACGCAGTATTTT.

J is TRBJ2-5 and V is TRBV4-3, with TRBD2 matching 10 bases. The germline CDR1 and CDR2 sequences are LGHNA and YSLEER. This CDR3 has 15 amino acids. V shed 3 bases, J shed 5 bases, and the junction held 6 bases outside the gene matches. The CDR3 bases are TGCGCCAGCAGCCAGAGGGGACTAGCGTCCGAGACCCAGTACTTC. Protein: CASSQRGLASETQYF.

This clone was counted a few times. This sequence joins TRBV29-1 and TRBJ1-2; D is unclear. CDR1 and CDR2 from the germline V gene are SQVTM and ANQGSEA. The ends were cut back, 2 bases at V and 4 bases at J, with 8 bases in the middle. This CDR3 is 12 amino acids long. In nucleotides, the CDR3 is TGCAGCGTTGAACTGGGCCGCTATGGCTACACCTTC. Its protein is CSVELGRYGYTF.

The chain joins TRBV9 to TRBJ1-6; 8 bases align to TRBD1. J was trimmed by 6 bases and V by 3 bases; bases with no gene match: 5. The CDR3 is 15 residues long. From germline, CDR1 is SGDLS and CDR2 YYNGEE. The DNA of the CDR3 is TGTGCCAGCAGCGAGGGACAGGTCATTAATTCACCCCTCCACTTT. As protein: CASSEGQVINSPLHF.